One sample yielded the 16 T cell receptor beta chains listed below, sequenced in a study of OX40 agonist ivuxolimab in advanced cancers. Libraries were prepared by immunoSEQ multiplex PCR; TCRdb keeps only in-frame clonotypes and omits some of them. The sample shows tens of thousands of clones, approximately 86% of them seen only once. The material was CD4+ or CD8+ T cells sorted from blood, obtained in a trial of the OX40 agonist ivuxolimab. These receptor sequences come from an adult with an advanced solid tumor such as melanoma, head and neck, liver or kidney cancer.

Of note for this clone: The same CDR3 also results from other DNA sequences found in this sample. The chain joins TRBV27 to TRBJ1-1; D not resolved. Germline V gene data show CDR1 as MNHEY and CDR2 as SMNVEV (reference sequence). The CDR3 has 13 amino acids. V was cut by 2 bases and J by 1 base, with 5 bases left in between. CDR3 nucleotides: TGTGCCAGCAGTTTAAGGGAGAACACTGAAGCTTTCTTT. Translation gives CASSLRENTEAFF.

The rearrangement uses TRBV13 and TRBJ2-7, with 8 bases aligning to TRBD1. The CDR3 contains 15 residues. The germline V gene encodes CDR1 PRHDT and CDR2 FYEKMQ (reference sequence). The junction had 5 bases not matched to a gene; V was cut back by 1 base and J by 3 bases. CDR3 coding DNA: TGTGCCAGCAGCTTAGTCGGGGACAGGAACTACGAGCAGTACTTC. It is translated as CASSLVGDRNYEQYF.

This chain joins TRBV5-8 and TRBJ1-1; no definite D call. The CDR3 is 13 residues long. Germline assignment: CDR1 SGHTS and CDR2 YDEGEE. Trimming removed 0 bases at V and 5 bases at J, with 8 bases between. CDR3: CASSLGPRTEAFF. The CDR3 DNA sequence: TGTGCCAGCAGCTTGGGACCGAGGACTGAAGCTTTCTTT. The full variable domain, in which reference TRBV5-8 and TRBJ1-1 provide the parts outside the CDR3, is EAGVTQSPTHLIKTRGQQATLRCSPISGHTSVYWYQQALGLGLQFLLWYDEGEERNRGNFPPRFSGRQFPNYSSELNVNALELEDSALYLCASSLGPRTEAFFGQGTRLTVV.

CDR3 coding DNA: TGTGCCAGCAGTTACGGAACGGGAGGAAACACCATATATTTT. Its translation is CASSYGTGGNTIYF. The gene calls are TRBV6-5 and TRBJ1-3; D is ambiguous. The CDR3 contains 14 residues. Germline values: CDR1 MNHEY, CDR2 SVGAGI. V was pared by 2 bases and J by 4 bases, with 9 bases between.

The CDR3 bases are TGTGCCAGCAGTTACTCTCCGAGGGATACGCAGTATTTT. It is translated as CASSYSPRDTQYF. The V gene is TRBV6-5, the J gene TRBJ2-3; D gene ambiguous. This CDR3 is built from 13 residues. V lost 0 bases and J lost 6, with 7 bases in between. CDR1 MNHEY and CDR2 SVGAGI come from the germline V gene.

This chain links TRBV9 with TRBJ2-1; D is perhaps TRBD2 (7 bases). This CDR3 spans 15 amino acids. V dropped 3 bases and J dropped 0 bases, with 10 bases sitting between them. Germline values: CDR1 SGDLS, CDR2 YYNGEE. CDR3 protein: CASSDGGHSYNEQFF. Written as DNA, the CDR3 is TGTGCCAGCAGCGACGGGGGGCACTCCTACAATGAGCAGTTCTTC.

This clone was seen just once. This rearrangement joins TRBV9 to TRBJ2-1; TRBD1 aligns across 10 bases. The germline V gene has CDR1 SGDLS and CDR2 YYNGEE. The CDR3 is 15 residues long. Trimming at V came to 3 bases and at J to 6 bases, leaving 6 bases not matched to a gene. The DNA for the CDR3 is TGTGCCAGCAGCGCCGGGACAGGGGACCGCAATGAGCAGTTCTTC. Translated, it gives CASSAGTGDRNEQFF.

V and J are TRBV27 and TRBJ1-5; D remains ambiguous. Germline V gene data show CDR1 as MNHEY and CDR2 as SMNVEV (reference sequence). The CDR3 length is 16 residues. Trimming took off 6 bases at V and 0 bases at J, with 15 bases between the two ends. The CDR3 here is CASSSGPGDSNQPQHF. The CDR3, as DNA: TGTGCCAGCAGCTCTGGTCCGGGCGATAGCAATCAGCCCCAGCATTTT.

This chain uses TRBV7-8 with TRBJ2-5; possible D gene TRBD2, 7 bases. This CDR3 is 12 amino acids long. Trimming stripped 6 bases from V and 5 bases from J, with 10 bases between. Germline V gene data show CDR1 as SGHVS and CDR2 as FQNEAQ. CDR3 DNA sequence: TGTGCCAGCAGTGAGGGGGGGGAGACCCAGTACTTC. This translates into CASSEGGETQYF.

The CDR3 nucleotides read TGTGCCAGCAGAGGGGACGCAGAGACCCAGTACTTC. This encodes CASRGDAETQYF. The chain is built from TRBV5-6 and TRBJ2-5, with D possibly called TRBD1 or TRBD2 (5 bases each). This CDR3 comprises 12 residues. The V and J ends lost 5 bases and 4 bases respectively, with 9 bases between them. Per the germline V gene, CDR1 is SGHDT and CDR2 is YYEEEE.

The chain is built from TRBV5-1 and TRBJ2-1; D uncertain. The CDR3 is made up of 15 amino acids. Deletions cut 0 bases from V and 1 base from J, with 8 bases between. Germline V lookup: CDR1 SGHRS, CDR2 YFSETQ. The CDR3 spells CASSLAPPSYNEQFF. The CDR3 bases are TGCGCCAGCAGCTTGGCCCCGCCGTCCTACAATGAGCAGTTCTTC.

The chain employs TRBV7-3 and TRBJ2-2; D is unresolved. V lost 1 base and J lost 2, with 2 bases in between. Per the germline V gene, CDR1 is SGHTA and CDR2 is FQGTGA. This CDR3 contains 13 residues. CDR3: CASSLRNTGELFF. CDR3 DNA: TGTGCCAGCAGCTTAAGAAACACCGGGGAGCTGTTTTTT.

This chain joins TRBV27 and TRBJ2-1; D remains ambiguous. CDR1 is MNHEY, CDR2 SMNVEV, per germline (reference sequence). CDR3 size: 14 residues. The V and J ends lost 6 bases and 0 bases respectively, with 9 bases between them. The CDR3 nucleotides read TGTGCCAGCAGCCTGGAAAGCTCCTACAATGAGCAGTTCTTC. This encodes CASSLESSYNEQFF.

The chain is built from TRBV6-5 and TRBJ2-1; tentative D call: TRBD1 (5 bases). CDR3 size: 14 residues. Germline V gene sequence: CDR1 MNHEY, CDR2 SVGAGI. V dropped 0 bases and J dropped 8 bases, with 11 bases sitting between them. The CDR3 DNA reads TGTGCCAGCAGTTACTCGGTAGGGGAAGATGAGCAGTTCTTC. Amino acids: CASSYSVGEDEQFF.

The rearrangement joins TRBV30 to TRBJ2-1; no reliable D call. Germline V gene sequence: CDR1 GTSNPN, CDR2 SVGIG (reference sequence). The CDR3 extends over 13 amino acids. V lost 0 bases and J lost 5, with 8 bases in between. CDR3 in amino acids: CAWSVSWHNEQFF. CDR3 DNA sequence: TGTGCCTGGAGTGTCTCGTGGCACAATGAGCAGTTCTTC.

The CDR3 nucleotides read TGTGCCAGCAGTGAACAAATGGGTCCGGGGATAACAGATACGCAGTATTTT. It codes for CASSEQMGPGITDTQYF. J is TRBJ2-3 and V is TRBV6-1; TRBD2 is a possible D gene (5 bases). The CDR3 is 17 residues long. CDR1 is MNHNS, CDR2 SASEGT, per germline. V dropped 2 bases and J dropped 3 bases, with 18 bases sitting between them.